This T cell receptor beta chain was retrieved from a study of post-analysis software for immune sequencing data. Looking at the study overall: The cohort encompassed relapsing-remitting, secondary progressive and progressive-relapsing multiple sclerosis disease courses. Study-wide findings and caveats: F measure clustering grouped samples strongly by preparation batch. Relative to controls, patients had about 5 TRBV segments at higher frequency, with TRBV5-6, TRBV5-1 and TRBV20-1 among these. A significant reduction in normalized Chao1 diversity was observed in multiple sclerosis patients versus controls.

Germline lookup yields CDR1 MNHNS and CDR2 SASEGT. V lost 5 bases and J lost 4; bases outside the gene matches: 3. The CDR3 spans 15 residues. This clonotype was picked up one time. Its specificity is unknown. The TCR beta cDNA libraries carried unique molecular identifiers. Input of roughly 0.85 to 11 million T cells yielded about half a million cDNA molecules. One entry per CDR3 protein, called by TCRdb with MiXCR from the PCR reads. The data show roughly 800,000 distinct CDR3 sequences, roughly 58% seen once. The sequence was collected from a girl aged 10 to 17 with multiple sclerosis. The sample comprised blood. This sequence joins TRBV6-1 and TRBJ2-5; TRBD2 agrees at 14 bases. CDR3 nucleotides: TGTGCCAGCAGTTTCGGGACTAGCGGGAGAGAGACCCAGTACTTC. Its protein is CASSFGTSGRETQYF.